This T cell receptor (beta chain) stems from a study of blood T cell repertoires in COVID-19. Overall study: Sites in the United States, Italy and Spain provided acute and convalescent COVID-19 samples. Sample material is recorded as cDNA or gDNA derived from T cells, B-cell-depleted T cells, or PBMCs.

Only in-frame clones appear in the TCRdb table, and some are missing; sequencing was by immunoSEQ multiplex PCR. This sample has 90,000 to 120,000 clones, with about 75% found just once. Germline values: CDR1 SNHLY, CDR2 FYNNEI. The CDR3 is 10 amino acids. V lost 6 bases and J lost 7, with 6 bases in between. The source material was peripheral blood. This receptor was identified in a man at least 80 years old with acute or convalescent COVID-19. This chain links TRBV2 with TRBJ1-1, with D hard to call. This chain's CDR3 is CASRQIEAFF. The CDR3 DNA reads as TGTGCCAGCAGGCAGATTGAAGCTTTCTTT.